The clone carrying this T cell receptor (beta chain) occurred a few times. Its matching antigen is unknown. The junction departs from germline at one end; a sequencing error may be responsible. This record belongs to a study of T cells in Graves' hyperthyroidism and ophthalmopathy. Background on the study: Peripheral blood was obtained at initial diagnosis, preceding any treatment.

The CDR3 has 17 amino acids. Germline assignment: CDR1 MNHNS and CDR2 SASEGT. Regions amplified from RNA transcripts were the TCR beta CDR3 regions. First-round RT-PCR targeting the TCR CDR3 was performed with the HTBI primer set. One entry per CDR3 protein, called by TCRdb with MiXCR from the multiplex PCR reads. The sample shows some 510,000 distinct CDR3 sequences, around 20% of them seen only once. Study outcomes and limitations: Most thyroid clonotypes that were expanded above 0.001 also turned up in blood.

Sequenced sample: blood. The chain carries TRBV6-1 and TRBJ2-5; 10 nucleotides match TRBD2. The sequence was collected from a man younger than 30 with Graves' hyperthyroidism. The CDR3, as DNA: TGTGCCAGCAGTCCCAACTGGCTAGCGGGGGTACAAGAGACCCGGTACTTC. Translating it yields CASSPNWLAGVQETRYF.